A single sample is the source of the 21 T cell receptor beta chains below, sequenced in a study of blood T cell repertoires in COVID-19. The table came from immunoSEQ multiplex PCR; TCRdb's copy has only in-frame clones and leaves some out. In the table there are 150,000 to 200,000 clones, roughly 80% of which are singletons. Sequences were obtained from peripheral blood. Every receptor here comes from a woman in her twenties or thirties with acute or convalescent COVID-19.

The chain uses TRBV5-6 and TRBJ2-1; TRBD2 might be the D (5 bases). The V gene's germline CDR1 is SGHDT and CDR2 YYEEEE. Trimming took 2 bases from V and 9 from J, leaving 6 bases between them. The CDR3 sequence is 11 residues long. The CDR3 reads CASSFEGEQFF. The CDR3 DNA reads as TGTGCCAGCAGCTTCGAGGGTGAGCAGTTCTTC.

The gene calls are TRBV3-1 (or the pseudogene TRBV3-2) and TRBJ1-6; a weak D match, TRBD1 (6 bases). Germline loops: CDR1 LGHDT, CDR2 YNNKEL (reference sequence). V was cut by 3 bases and J by 6 bases, with 12 bases left in between. The CDR3 is 15 residues long. This chain's CDR3 is CASSQGARGNSPLHF. DNA for the CDR3: TGTGCCAGCAGCCAGGGGGCGCGAGGTAATTCACCCCTCCACTTT.

This clone was seen once. The chain is built from TRBV30 and TRBJ2-1, with 9 bases lining up with TRBD2. This CDR3 is built from 12 residues. Germline lookup yields CDR1 GTSNPN and CDR2 SVGIG (reference sequence). J lost 8 bases, V lost 5 bases, and 4 bases had no gene match. The CDR3 reads CAWGGGADEQFF. CDR3 nucleotides: TGTGCCTGGGGCGGGGGGGCCGATGAGCAGTTCTTC. Based on the CDR3 plus reference TRBV30 and TRBJ2-1, the full variable domain is SQTIHQWPATLVQPVGSPLSLECTVEGTSNPNLYWYRQAAGRGLQLLFYSVGIGQISSEVPQNLSASRPQDRQFILSSKKLLLSDSGFYLCAWGGGADEQFFGPGTRLTVL.

The chain employs TRBV28 and TRBJ2-7; D possibly corresponds to TRBD1 (8 bases). The length of the CDR3 is 16 residues. The V end was cut by 4 bases, the J end by 2 bases, with 18 bases between. Germline CDR1 reads MDHEN; CDR2 reads SYDVKM. The CDR3 sequence is CASSSPWTGTTYEQYF. The CDR3 DNA reads as TGTGCCAGCAGTTCACCTTGGACAGGGACTACCTACGAGCAGTACTTC.

Only a few counts were recorded for this clone. Written as DNA, the CDR3 is TGTGCCAGCAGTCCCGGGACAGAAAATTCACCCCTCCACTTT. Residues: CASSPGTENSPLHF. The V gene is TRBV6-5, the J gene TRBJ1-6; 7 bases are a match to TRBD1. CDR1 MNHEY and CDR2 SVGAGI come from the germline V gene. The CDR3 covers 14 residues. J lost 7 bases, V lost 5 bases, and 5 bases had no gene match.

The chain links TRBV28 to TRBJ1-1; no firm D call. The V gene's germline CDR1 is MDHEN and CDR2 SYDVKM. V was trimmed by 6 bases and J by 5 bases, leaving 10 bases between them. The CDR3 is made up of 12 amino acids. CDR3 nucleotides: TGTGCCAGCAGCCTCCCCTCGACTGAAGCTTTCTTT. Protein: CASSLPSTEAFF. Full variable domain (missing parts from reference TRBV28 and TRBJ1-1): DVKVTQSSRYLVKRTGEKVFLECVQDMDHENMFWYRQDPGLGLRLIYFSYDVKMKEKGDIPEGYSVSREKKERFSLILESASTNQTSMYLCASSLPSTEAFFGQGTRLTVV.

This clone was recorded at least ten times. The chain carries TRBV10-2 and TRBJ1-5, with TRBD1 matching over 7 bases. The CDR3 consists of 14 residues. Germline CDR1 and CDR2: WSHSY and SAAADI. J lost 4 bases, V lost 5 bases, and 5 bases had no gene match. CDR3 in amino acids: CASSPTGLNQPQHF. The DNA for the CDR3 is TGCGCCAGCAGTCCGACAGGGTTAAATCAGCCCCAGCATTTT.

Concerning this clone: Other DNA variants within this sample encode the same CDR3. J is TRBJ1-1 and V is TRBV7-3; no reliable D call. V dropped 2 bases and J dropped 1 base, with 5 bases sitting between them. Germline-derived CDR1 and CDR2 are SGHTA and FQGTGA. The CDR3 contains 13 residues. The CDR3 region is CASSLEGNTEAFF. In DNA form, the CDR3 reads TGTGCCAGCAGCTTAGAGGGGAACACTGAAGCTTTCTTT.

This rearrangement joins TRBV19 to TRBJ1-5, with D possibly being TRBD1 (5 bases). Germline assignment: CDR1 LNHDA and CDR2 SQIVND (reference sequence). V lost 5 bases to trimming and J lost 10 bases, with 18 bases between them. This CDR3 region has 14 residues. This CDR3 is CASSLYGGVGPQHF. In DNA, the CDR3 is TGTGCCAGTAGTCTTTACGGGGGGGTTGGACCCCAGCATTTT.

The genes are TRBV5-1 and TRBJ1-2, with D possibly matching TRBD1 (5 bases). Germline assignment: CDR1 SGHRS and CDR2 YFSETQ. Trimming shortened V by 3 bases and J by 2 bases, and 8 bases separated the two germline ends. CDR3 length: 13 residues. CDR3 DNA: TGCGCCAGCAGCTCCCAGGGAAACTATGGCTACACCTTC. This gives the protein CASSSQGNYGYTF.

The chain recombines TRBV5-1 with TRBJ1-2; D remains ambiguous. Germline values: CDR1 SGHRS, CDR2 YFSETQ. CDR3 length: 15 amino acids. The V end lost 3 bases, the J end lost 0 bases, and 12 bases lay between the germline ends. In nucleotides, the CDR3 is TGCGCCAGCAGCTCAGGACTGTGGGCTAACTATGGCTACACCTTC. It encodes CASSSGLWANYGYTF.

The rearrangement links TRBV6-5 to TRBJ1-1; D is unclear. The CDR3 is 13 residues long. CDR1 is MNHEY and CDR2 is SVGAGI in the germline V gene. The ends were cut back, 0 bases at V and 8 bases at J, with 10 bases in the middle. The CDR3 bases are TGTGCCAGCAGTTACTCTATCGGGTCCGAAGCTTTCTTT. Its translation: CASSYSIGSEAFF.

This clone has more than one count but fewer than ten. V is TRBV28 and J is TRBJ1-2; D is perhaps TRBD1 (5 bases). V shed 8 bases and J shed 1 base, with 8 bases lying between them. Germline V gene data show CDR1 as MDHEN and CDR2 as SYDVKM. The CDR3 consists of 12 residues. CDR3 DNA sequence: TGTGCCAGCCGGGGGGTTAACTATGGCTACACCTTC. Protein product: CASRGVNYGYTF.

The chain employs TRBV10-3 and TRBJ2-3; 12 positions match TRBD2. CDR1 and CDR2 (germline): ENHRY, SYGVKD. Germline trimming cut 6 bases from V and 3 bases from J; bases unmatched to any gene: 7. The CDR3 is 16 residues long. The CDR3 DNA follows: TGTGCCATCAGCACTCTTCTAGCGGGAGGGACAGATACGCAGTATTTT. Encoded protein: CAISTLLAGGTDTQYF.

The genes are TRBV4-3 and TRBJ2-7, with TRBD2 identical over 9 bases. The CDR3 consists of 15 residues. J gave up 2 bases and V 0 bases, and 2 bases lay outside the gene matches. Germline V lookup: CDR1 LGHNA, CDR2 YSLEER. The CDR3 loop is CASSQEIAGAYEQYF. CDR3 nucleotide sequence: TGCGCCAGCAGCCAAGAGATAGCGGGAGCCTACGAGCAGTACTTC.

The rearrangement links TRBV6-2 or TRBV6-3 to TRBJ2-2; D remains unclear. CDR1 and CDR2 from the germline V gene are MNHEY and SVGEGT. The V and J ends lost 4 bases and 6 bases respectively, with 6 bases between them. This CDR3 contains 12 residues. CDR3 coding DNA: TGTGCCAGCAGTTTGGCCCCCGGGGAGCTGTTTTTT. It specifies CASSLAPGELFF.

The chain recombines TRBV28 with TRBJ2-1; 9 bases are shared with TRBD2. CDR1 and CDR2 from the germline V gene are MDHEN and SYDVKM. The CDR3 is made up of 15 amino acids. V lost 6 bases, J lost 0 bases, and 3 bases stayed unmatched. The CDR3 nucleotides read TGTGCCAGCAGATTAGCGGGGGACTCCTACAATGAGCAGTTCTTC. Amino acid sequence: CASRLAGDSYNEQFF.

The gene calls are TRBV9 and TRBJ2-3; the D gene is possibly TRBD2 (6 bases). V lost 4 bases and J 1 base, leaving 16 bases between the germline ends. Germline CDR1 reads SGDLS; CDR2 reads YYNGEE. This CDR3 comprises 16 residues. CDR3 residues: CASSPRRDSRTDTQYF. The CDR3 coding sequence is TGTGCCAGCAGCCCCCGCCGGGACTCACGCACAGATACGCAGTATTTT.

This rearrangement joins TRBV29-1 to TRBJ1-5, with D unclear. Deletions cut 5 bases from V and 4 bases from J, with 9 bases between. In germline, CDR1 is SQVTM, CDR2 ANQGSEA. The CDR3 is 12 residues long. CDR3: CSVRSQNQPQHF. CDR3 nucleotide sequence: TGCAGCGTTCGGAGTCAGAATCAGCCCCAGCATTTT.

Only a few counts were recorded for this clone. The J gene is TRBJ1-2, the V gene TRBV27, with D possibly matching TRBD1 (5 bases). CDR3 size: 15 residues. The V gene lost 6 bases and the J gene lost 3 bases, with 17 bases spanning the gap. Germline CDR1 MNHEY, CDR2 SMNVEV (reference sequence). The CDR3 is CASRKPEAGDYGYTF. CDR3 bases: TGTGCCAGCAGGAAACCGGAGGCGGGGGACTATGGCTACACCTTC.

J is TRBJ2-3 and V is TRBV4-3; unclear D gene. Germline V gives CDR1 LGHNA, CDR2 YSLEER. The V and J ends lost 4 bases and 6 bases respectively, with 14 bases between them. The CDR3 spans 14 residues. CDR3: CASSRGIRSDTQYF. DNA of the CDR3: TGCGCCAGCAGCCGAGGAATTCGGTCGGATACGCAGTATTTT.